The rows below give T cell receptor beta chains drawn from one sample of a study of cytomegalovirus exposure and HLA in healthy donors. The method was immunoSEQ multiplex PCR; TCRdb's version includes in-frame clones alone and lacks a portion of them. Of around 150,000 clones listed, approximately 67% are singletons. The specimen was PBMCs. These receptors all stem from a woman younger than 30 in good health and CMV-seropositive. Each CDR3 is given with its conserved first and last residue. Fields, in order: J gene, clone size, V gene, D gene, CDR3 DNA, CDR3 protein. A D gene is named only where the DNA matches it firmly. The size field is filled for only some rows; it gives once, few, many or a size class.

TRBJ1-1	.	TRBV27	.	TGTGCCAGCAGTCTTATAGGGGGGAACACTGAAGCTTTCTTT	CASSLIGGNTEAFF
TRBJ1-1	once	TRBV30	.	TGTGCCTGGGGGACCCCAGGGGTTAGAAGGAACACTGAAGCTTTCTTT	CAWGTPGVRRNTEAFF
TRBJ2-1	few	TRBV10-1	.	TGCGCCAGCAGTGAGTCACGCGGAACCTACAATGAGCAGTTCTTC	CASSESRGTYNEQFF
TRBJ2-7	.	TRBV27	TRBD2	TGTGCCAGCAGTTACAGCGGGGGTGCCTACGAGCAGTACTTC	CASSYSGGAYEQYF
TRBJ1-3	.	TRBV19	.	TGTGCCAGTAGCCTTACAGGATTCTCTGGAAACACCATATATTTT	CASSLTGFSGNTIYF
TRBJ2-5	.	TRBV5-4	TRBD2	TGTGCCAGCAGCCGCGATCTTAGCGGGGGGGCGGAAGAGACCCAGTACTTC	CASSRDLSGGAEETQYF
TRBJ2-7	.	TRBV27	.	TGTGCCAGCAGTACGAACGAGAGGGCTTTTCGAGAGCAGTACTTC	CASSTNERAFREQYF
TRBJ2-3	.	TRBV13	TRBD2	TGTGCCAGCAGCTTAGCGCTAGCGGGAGGGACTAGCACAGATACGCAGTATTTT	CASSLALAGGTSTDTQYF
TRBJ2-7	once	TRBV19	TRBD1	TGTGCCAGTTGCCGGACAGGGAGCTACGAGCAGTACTTC	CASCRTGSYEQYF
TRBJ1-1	.	TRBV6-1	.	TGTGCCAGCAGCACGATGGGGGCTAGCACTGAAGCTTTCTTT	CASSTMGASTEAFF
TRBJ2-1	.	TRBV6-1	TRBD1	TGTGCCAGCAGTATCCCCGGGACAGGGTACAATGAGCAGTTCTTC	CASSIPGTGYNEQFF
TRBJ2-1	few	TRBV9	TRBD2	TGTGCCAGCAGCGTAGGGACTAGCGGGAGTTTCCATGAGCAGTTCTTC	CASSVGTSGSFHEQFF
TRBJ2-2	.	TRBV5-1	.	TGCGCCAGCAGCTTGTTCGCGGGGGCGGGAGCCGGGGAGCTGTTTTTT	CASSLFAGAGAGELFF
TRBJ2-7	.	TRBV4-2	TRBD2	TGTGCCAGCAGCCCAGGGAGCGGCGGGGGTTACTACGAGCAGTACTTC	CASSPGSGGGYYEQYF
TRBJ1-1	.	TRBV5-4	.	TGTGCCAGCAGCCCCGCGTGGGCCCCTGAAGCTTTCTTT	CASSPAWAPEAFF
TRBJ2-2	.	TRBV27	.	TGTGCCAGCAGTTTAATAGCCGGGGAGCTGTTTTTT	CASSLIAGELFF
TRBJ2-1	.	TRBV27	TRBD2	TGTGCCAGCAGTTTAGAGAGATTTGGAGCGGGGGGTTACACGTACAATGAGCAGTTCTTC	CASSLERFGAGGYTYNEQFF
TRBJ2-3	once	TRBV29-1	TRBD2	TGCAGCGTGTCGGGGACTAGCGGGGGCACAGATACGCAGTATTTT	CSVSGTSGGTDTQYF
TRBJ2-2	.	TRBV30	.	TGTGCCTGGAGTGTACGAGGACTAATGAAAGGGTTCTACACCGGGGAGCTGTTTTTT	CAWSVRGLMKGFYTGELFF
TRBJ2-2	.	TRBV11-2	TRBD1	TGTGCCAGCAAGGGGACAGCTACGAACACCGGGGAGCTGTTTTTT	CASKGTATNTGELFF
TRBJ2-5	.	TRBV7-9	.	TGTGCCAGCAGCGCTCTCTTCGGGGGAACACAGACCCAGTACTTC	CASSALFGGTQTQYF
TRBJ2-7	.	TRBV6-5	.	TGTGCCAGCAGTTTTCGACAGAGCTCCTACGAGCAGTACTTC	CASSFRQSSYEQYF
TRBJ2-5	.	TRBV4-3	TRBD2	TGCGCCAGCAGCCCCACTAGCGGGCCATACCAAGAGACCCAGTACTTC	CASSPTSGPYQETQYF
TRBJ2-7	.	TRBV27	TRBD1	TGTGCCAGCAGTTACCTGACAGGGCATTACGAGCAGTACTTC	CASSYLTGHYEQYF
TRBJ2-3	.	TRBV27	.	TGTGCCAGCAGGGGTGCAGGGGCACACAGAGATACGCAGTATTTT	CASRGAGAHRDTQYF
TRBJ2-5	.	TRBV27	.	TGTGCCAGCAGTTTAACGGGATTCGAGGTTGAGACCCAGTACTTC	CASSLTGFEVETQYF
TRBJ1-2	.	TRBV19	TRBD1	TGTGCCAGTAGTATGGCCGGGACAGGGGGGACCTATGGCTACACCTTC	CASSMAGTGGTYGYTF
TRBJ1-5	.	TRBV7-8	TRBD1	TGTGCCAGCAGCGTGACGGGACAGGGCAATCAGCCCCAGCATTTT	CASSVTGQGNQPQHF
TRBJ2-7	.	TRBV13	TRBD1	TGTGCCAGCAGCCACTCCGGACAGGCCTACGAGCAGTACTTC	CASSHSGQAYEQYF
TRBJ1-3	once	TRBV28	TRBD1	TGTGCCAGCAGTTCCCCACCGTCCAGGGGGCCTGGAAACACCATATATTTT	CASSSPPSRGPGNTIYF
TRBJ2-7	few	TRBV5-6	TRBD2	TGTGCCAGCAGGCAGACTCACGGGGGGGGTGGCTACGAGCAGTACTTC	CASRQTHGGGGYEQYF
TRBJ2-1	.	TRBV5-1	TRBD2	TGCGCCAGCAGTCGCGAGGCGGGAGGCGGGTACAATGAGCAGTTCTTC	CASSREAGGGYNEQFF
TRBJ1-1	.	TRBV27	TRBD1	TGTGCCAGCAGTTTACAGGGGGCGAATGAAGCTTTCTTT	CASSLQGANEAFF
TRBJ1-1	.	TRBV27	TRBD1	TGTGCCAGCAGTTTAAGTAGAAGAGTCGGGACAGGGGGCAGAACTGAAGCTTTCTTT	CASSLSRRVGTGGRTEAFF
TRBJ2-7	.	TRBV5-6	TRBD1	TGTGCCAGCAGCTGGGGTGGGGGGACAGGGGGCGCAGCTGCCTACGAGCAGTACTTC	CASSWGGGTGGAAAYEQYF
TRBJ1-5	.	TRBV27	.	TGTGCCAGCAGTTCCGACTCGACAGGTTGGAGTCAGCCCCAGCATTTT	CASSSDSTGWSQPQHF
TRBJ2-7	.	TRBV27	TRBD2	TGTGCCAGCAGCCGCAGGGGCGCTAGCGGGAGCTACGAGCAGTACTTC	CASSRRGASGSYEQYF
TRBJ2-1	few	TRBV29-1	.	TGCAGCGTTGCTATCAATGAGCAGTTCTTC	CSVAINEQFF
TRBJ2-7	.	TRBV7-9	.	TGTGCCAGCAACTCGGACTTGAGCACCTACGAGCAGTACTTC	CASNSDLSTYEQYF
TRBJ2-3	.	TRBV9	.	TGTGCCAGCAGCGTACGGGGATCTAGCACAGATACGCAGTATTTT	CASSVRGSSTDTQYF
TRBJ1-2	once	TRBV27	.	TGTGCCAGCAGTTTTCGGGGTGCTAACTATGGCTACACCTTC	CASSFRGANYGYTF
TRBJ2-7	few	TRBV11-1	TRBD1	TGTGCCAGCAGCTTAGTCCGGGACAGTCCATACGAGCAGTACTTC	CASSLVRDSPYEQYF